The 17 T cell receptor beta chains listed next were all sequenced from one sample in a study of spatial heterogeneity in lung cancer. Time point in this sample: blood at routine non-recurrence follow-up after resection. The study sequenced unsorted whole RNA from tumor, nontumor lung or frozen PBMC. Using its own MiXCR run on the 5' RACE reads, TCRdb lists one record per CDR3 protein. The sample lists about 52,000 distinct CDR3 sequences; around 7% were seen once. Sample: PBMCs, taken at follow-up. These receptors were taken from a female donor with early-stage non-small cell lung cancer.

The table lists this clonotype with many counts. The chain links TRBV11-2 to TRBJ2-3; the D call may be TRBD1 or TRBD2 (5 bases each). Germline loops: CDR1 SGHAT, CDR2 FQNNGV. The CDR3 has 12 residues. Trimming left V 4 bases short and J 10 bases short, with 12 bases between. The CDR3: CASSSLRGPQYF. CDR3 sequence (DNA): TGTGCCAGCAGCTCGTTACGGGGCCCGCAGTATTTT.

V usage is TRBV19 and J usage is TRBJ1-2; D is unclear. Germline assignment: CDR1 LNHDA and CDR2 SQIVND (reference sequence). The CDR3 runs to 13 residues. Trimming cost V 0 bases and J 7 bases, with 9 bases left between them. The CDR3 DNA is TGTGCCAGTAGTATAGATCGGCTGAGTGGCTACACCTTC. This gives the protein CASSIDRLSGYTF.

This clonotype was counted at least ten times. The CDR3 DNA is TGCGCCAGCAGTCCCCTCTTAGGGAGTACCGGGGAGCTGTTTTTT. Translation gives CASSPLLGSTGELFF. The chain has TRBV5-1 and TRBJ2-2; possibly TRBD2 for D (5 bases). V shed 5 bases and J shed 5 bases, with 16 bases lying between them. The CDR3 sequence is 15 residues long. CDR1 and CDR2 (germline): SGHRS, YFSETQ.

The rearrangement links TRBV12-3 or TRBV12-4 to TRBJ1-1; D is unresolved. The CDR3 runs to 13 residues. V dropped 7 bases and J dropped 1 base, with 10 bases sitting between them. CDR3 DNA: TGTGCCAGCACCCGGAGGGAGAACACTGAAGCTTTCTTT. The encoded protein is CASTRRENTEAFF.

This clonotype was seen a few times. The chain links TRBV7-2 to TRBJ2-7, with TRBD1 identical over 9 bases. V dropped 5 bases and J dropped 4; count of bases not matched to a gene: 6. CDR1 and CDR2 (germline): SGHTA, FQGNSA. The CDR3 totals 14 residues. Here the CDR3 reads CASSGRDRVYEQYF. CDR3 bases: TGTGCCAGCAGCGGCCGGGACAGGGTTTACGAGCAGTACTTC.

The chain is built from TRBV6-4 and TRBJ2-1; TRBD1 aligns across 8 bases. The J segment lost 2 bases and the V segment lost 4 bases, leaving 1 base of the junction unmatched. Looked up from germline, CDR1 is MRHNA and CDR2 is SNTAGT. The CDR3 runs 14 residues. CDR3 coding DNA: TGTGCCAGCAGTGCACAGGGGGCCTACAATGAGCAGTTCTTC. Amino acid sequence: CASSAQGAYNEQFF.

This clonotype appeared many times. The chain carries TRBV7-9 and TRBJ2-1; 9 bases match TRBD1. Germline trimming cut 5 bases from V and 3 bases from J; bases unmatched to any gene: 11. The germline CDR1 and CDR2 sequences are SEHNR and FQNEAQ (reference sequence). This CDR3 has 17 amino acids. CDR3 region: CASSKPWTGAVYNEQFF. CDR3 in DNA: TGTGCCAGCAGCAAACCGTGGACAGGGGCCGTCTACAATGAGCAGTTCTTC.

This clonotype was recorded many times. CDR3 bases: TGTGCCAGCAGCTTGGCCCCCGTGGGAGAGACCCAGTACTTC. Its translation: CASSLAPVGETQYF. This chain joins TRBV7-9 and TRBJ2-5; no clear D gene. CDR3 size: 14 residues. Germline values: CDR1 SEHNR, CDR2 FQNEAQ (reference sequence). Trimming removed 3 bases from V and 4 bases from J, with 12 bases in between.

This clonotype was observed a handful of times. The CDR3, as DNA: TGCAGCGTTGGGGGACAGACGGGCTACACCTTC. Its translation: CSVGGQTGYTF. V is TRBV29-1 and J is TRBJ1-2, with 7 bases aligning to TRBD1. Germline V lookup: CDR1 SQVTM, CDR2 ANQGSEA. The trim removed 4 bases at V and 8 bases at J, leaving 4 bases unmatched. This CDR3 contains 11 residues.

The rearrangement joins TRBV5-1 to TRBJ1-3; D not resolved. Germline V gene data show CDR1 as SGHRS and CDR2 as YFSETQ. The V end was cut by 4 bases, the J end by 0 bases, with 8 bases between. The CDR3 loop spans 14 amino acids. The CDR3 protein is CASSDGNSGNTIYF. The CDR3 region has the DNA TGCGCCAGCAGCGACGGAAACTCTGGAAACACCATATATTTT.

Many counts were recorded for this clonotype. The chain uses TRBV9 and TRBJ1-2; no firm D call. Between the trimmed V and J ends, which lost 0 bases and 9 bases, there was a span of 9 bases. CDR3 size: 12 residues. Germline CDR1 SGDLS, CDR2 YYNGEE. DNA for the CDR3: TGTGCCAGCAGCGTAGAGGACGGGAGCTACACCTTC. Its translation is CASSVEDGSYTF.

V usage is TRBV10-2 and J usage is TRBJ1-2; no firm D call. Between the trimmed V and J ends, which lost 0 bases and 8 bases, there was a span of 4 bases. The germline CDR1 and CDR2 sequences are WSHSY and SAAADI. The length of the CDR3 is 11 residues. CDR3 sequence: CASSESRGYTF. The DNA for the CDR3 is TGCGCCAGCAGTGAGTCTCGGGGCTACACCTTC.

There are a few counts of this clonotype. The chain joins TRBV18 to TRBJ2-5, with TRBD1 matching over 8 bases. The CDR3 length is 15 residues. The ends lost 2 bases at V and 5 bases at J; junction bases unmatched: 7. Germline loops: CDR1 KGHSH, CDR2 LQKENI. The CDR3 is CASSPVAGGIETQYF. CDR3 nucleotide sequence: TGTGCCAGCTCACCAGTGGCAGGGGGCATTGAGACCCAGTACTTC.

This clonotype showed up many times. The chain combines TRBV2 with TRBJ2-7, with 7 bases that match TRBD1. J gave up 2 bases and V 7 bases, and 2 bases lay outside the gene matches. Germline CDR1 SNHLY, CDR2 FYNNEI. CDR3 length equals 12 residues. CDR3 DNA: TGTGCCAGCAAGGGACAGCCCTACGAGCAGTACTTC. Its protein product is CASKGQPYEQYF.

The chain couples TRBV24-1 to TRBJ2-2, with 8 bases matching TRBD1. V shed 7 bases and J 8 bases; nucleotides not matched to a gene: 17. Germline CDR1 and CDR2: KGHDR and SFDVKD. The CDR3 consists of 17 residues. CDR3 loop: CATRDTLGQGASGELFF. The CDR3 DNA sequence: TGTGCCACCAGGGATACCCTCGGCCAGGGGGCAAGTGGGGAGCTGTTTTTT.

The chain couples TRBV7-2 to TRBJ2-5, with 8 positions matching TRBD1. V lost 1 base, J lost 5 bases, and 9 bases stayed unmatched. Germline CDR1 reads SGHTA; CDR2 reads FQGNSA. The CDR3 consists of 16 residues. As DNA, the CDR3 is TGTGCCAGCAGCTTAGGGGCAGGGGGCGCTGGGGAGACCCAGTACTTC. Translation: CASSLGAGGAGETQYF.

This clonotype showed up many times. The rearrangement links TRBV15 to TRBJ2-4; D assignment may be TRBD1 or TRBD2 (5 bases each). In germline, CDR1 is LNHNV, CDR2 YYDKDF (reference sequence). The ends were cut back, 0 bases at V and 0 bases at J, with 15 bases in the middle. The CDR3 has 18 residues. In DNA form, the CDR3 reads TGTGCCACCAGCAGAGATTATGGGGGTACGATAGCCAAAAACATTCAGTACTTC. Its protein is CATSRDYGGTIAKNIQYF.